This T cell receptor beta chain appears in the sequencing data of a study of CD8 T cells in Susac syndrome. Germline CDR1 reads SGDLS; CDR2 reads YYNGEE. V trimming: 0 bases; J trimming: 8 bases; junction bases outside the gene matches: 13. This CDR3 contains 16 residues. The study used treatment-naive patients who had stable or active relapsing-remitting disease as multiple sclerosis controls. Negative magnetic isolation gave CD8+ and CD4+ cells; FACS enriched CD8+ TEMRA. The authors reverse transcribed roughly 0.5 to 1 ug RNA with random hexamers. TCRdb re-derived calls from the immunoSEQ multiplex PCR reads in MiXCR, one entry per CDR3 protein. Here the sample spans approximately 160,000 distinct CDR3 sequences, around 94% being singletons.

This sequence was found in a human donor with multiple sclerosis. What was sequenced was CD4+ T cells from PBMCs. This chain connects TRBV9 to TRBJ1-2; 7 bases are shared with TRBD1. The CDR3 spells CASSVASAGGFGGYTF. The CDR3, as DNA: TGTGCCAGCAGCGTAGCTTCGGCAGGGGGTTTCGGGGGCTACACCTTC.